Each of the 32 T cell receptor beta chains below was sequenced from the same sample in a study of cytomegalovirus exposure and HLA in healthy donors. Use of 60 Vbeta and 13 Jbeta primers characterized the PCR. This table comes from immunoSEQ multiplex PCR, and its TCRdb copy is limited to in-frame clones, with some not included. The data show 150,000 to 200,000 clones, with 83% seen just once and about 1.6% held by the top ten. The material sequenced was PBMCs. These receptors all come from a man aged 50 or older in good health and CMV-seronegative.

V and J are TRBV9 and TRBJ1-5; the match to TRBD1 covers 7 bases. The ends lost 1 base at V and 5 bases at J; junction bases unmatched: 6. The CDR3 consists of 15 residues. CDR1 and CDR2 from the germline V gene are SGDLS and YYNGEE. The CDR3 here is CASSVTGDGDQPQHF. In DNA, the CDR3 is TGTGCCAGCAGCGTAACAGGGGATGGGGATCAGCCCCAGCATTTT.

The chain is built from TRBV19 and TRBJ2-1, with TRBD2 matching 8 bases. Germline loops: CDR1 LNHDA, CDR2 SQIVND (reference sequence). J lost 10 bases, V lost 10 bases, and 15 bases had no gene match. The CDR3 is 14 residues long. The CDR3 bases are TGTGCCATAGACTCTGAGCGGGGGACGGGAGAGCAGTTCTTC. It codes for CAIDSERGTGEQFF.

The chain recombines TRBV6-6 with TRBJ2-5; D remains unclear. CDR3 length: 14 residues. Trimming pared 2 bases from V and 4 bases from J, leaving 11 bases between. Germline values: CDR1 MNHNY, CDR2 SVGAGI (reference sequence). CDR3 coding DNA: TGTGCCAGCAGTTACCCGACTGGTCGAGAGACCCAGTACTTC. Amino acid sequence: CASSYPTGRETQYF.

This chain links TRBV6-6 with TRBJ2-2, with a weak D call TRBD1 (5 bases). The CDR3 runs to 15 residues. Looked up from germline, CDR1 is MNHNY and CDR2 is SVGAGI (reference sequence). V was clipped by 3 bases and J by 1 base, with 9 bases between them. CDR3 coding DNA: TGTGCCAGCAGTTATCCCAGGGTGAACACCGGGGAGCTGTTTTTT. Translating gives CASSYPRVNTGELFF.

The chain uses TRBV18 and TRBJ1-5; TRBD1 is a possible D gene (5 bases). Germline CDR1 is KGHSH and CDR2 is LQKENI. V lost 0 bases to trimming and J lost 5 bases, with 14 bases between them. This CDR3 has 16 amino acids. The CDR3: CASSPPQGKGHQPQHF. The DNA for the CDR3 is TGTGCCAGCTCACCACCGCAGGGAAAAGGGCATCAGCCCCAGCATTTT.

The chain uses TRBV7-8 and TRBJ1-1, with D uncertain. Germline-derived CDR1 and CDR2 are SGHVS and FQNEAQ. The CDR3 runs to 14 residues. V gave up 0 bases and J gave up 0 bases, with 5 bases separating them. CDR3 nucleotides: TGTGCCAGCAGCTTAGCAGCAATGAACACTGAAGCTTTCTTT. This translates into CASSLAAMNTEAFF.

CDR3 sequence reads: CASSFTGTVGVDEQFF. CDR3 nucleotides: TGTGCCAGCAGCTTTACCGGGACTGTGGGGGTCGATGAGCAGTTCTTC. V and J are TRBV7-2 and TRBJ2-1; the D gene is possibly TRBD2 (6 bases). V lost 3 bases, J lost 8 bases, and 20 bases lay in between. The CDR3 sequence is 16 residues long. CDR1 SGHTA and CDR2 FQGNSA come from the germline V gene.

About this clone: Different DNA sequences within this sample yield the same CDR3. V is TRBV6-1 and J is TRBJ2-1; 11 nucleotides align to TRBD2. The CDR3 loop spans 15 amino acids. The V and J ends lost 6 bases and 3 bases, in that order; junction bases with no gene match: 4. The V gene's germline CDR1 is MNHNS and CDR2 SASEGT. CDR3 residues: CASRGLAGGYNEQFF. In nucleotides, the CDR3 is TGTGCCAGCAGGGGGCTAGCGGGGGGCTACAATGAGCAGTTCTTC.

The V and J genes are TRBV19 and TRBJ2-5; TRBD1 aligns across 7 bases. Germline CDR1 LNHDA, CDR2 SQIVND (reference sequence). The CDR3 covers 13 residues. After removal of 5 bases from V and 5 bases from J, the junction contained 5 bases not matched to a gene. The CDR3 sequence is CASSRAGGETQYF. In DNA, the CDR3 is TGTGCCAGTAGTCGCGCAGGGGGTGAGACCCAGTACTTC.

This clone has only one observation. This chain links TRBV4-2 with TRBJ2-1, with TRBD2 matching 9 bases. Germline lookup yields CDR1 LGHNA and CDR2 YNFKEQ. CDR3 size: 16 residues. Unmatched junction bases numbered 7, after V lost 2 bases and J lost 5 bases. The DNA of the CDR3 is TGTGCCAGCAGCCAACAGGCGGCGGGAGGGCACAATGAGCAGTTCTTC. It encodes CASSQQAAGGHNEQFF.

The gene calls are TRBV7-2 and TRBJ2-7; D perhaps matches TRBD2 (5 bases). Per the germline V gene, CDR1 is SGHTA and CDR2 is FQGNSA. The V and J ends lost 1 base and 6 bases respectively, with 16 bases between them. The CDR3 consists of 15 residues. DNA of the CDR3: TGTGCCAGCAGCTTAGGTCGACTCCCGGGGAGCGAGCAGTACTTC. Its translation: CASSLGRLPGSEQYF. Based on the CDR3 plus reference TRBV7-2 and TRBJ2-7, the full variable domain is GAGVSQSPSNKVTEKGKDVELRCDPISGHTALYWYRQSLGQGLEFLIYFQGNSAPDKSGLPSDRFSAERTGGSVSTLTIQRTQQEDSAVYLCASSLGRLPGSEQYFGPGTRLTVT.

The rearrangement links TRBV15 to TRBJ2-1; 11 bases agree with TRBD2. This CDR3 has 15 residues. Germline lookup yields CDR1 LNHNV and CDR2 YYDKDF (reference sequence). Trimming cost V 3 bases and J 6 bases; bases outside gene matches: 4. DNA of the CDR3: TGTGCCACCAGCAGGACTAGCGGGATTCTCAATGAGCAGTTCTTC. It yields the protein CATSRTSGILNEQFF.

This clone occurred a few times. V usage is TRBV19 and J usage is TRBJ2-3; D may be TRBD1 (6 bases). Trimming shortened V by 5 bases and J by 1 base, and 19 bases separated the two germline ends. The CDR3 runs 17 residues. Germline CDR1 LNHDA, CDR2 SQIVND (reference sequence). As DNA, the CDR3 is TGTGCCAGTAGTCGAACAGGGAAGCTAACGGGCACAGATACGCAGTATTTT. It specifies CASSRTGKLTGTDTQYF. The full variable domain, in which reference TRBV19 and TRBJ2-3 provide the parts outside the CDR3, is DGGITQSPKYLFRKEGQNVTLSCEQNLNHDAMYWYRQDPGQGLRLIYYSQIVNDFQKGDIAEGYSVSREKKESFPLTVTSAQKNPTAFYLCASSRTGKLTGTDTQYFGPGTRLTVL.

This clone came up a few times. This rearrangement joins TRBV28 to TRBJ1-1; D gene ambiguous. Trimming removed 7 bases at V and 1 base at J, with 7 bases between. There are 12 residues in the CDR3. The germline gives CDR1 MDHEN, CDR2 SYDVKM. The CDR3 sequence is CASMEGNTEAFF. The CDR3 DNA follows: TGTGCCAGCATGGAGGGGAACACTGAAGCTTTCTTT.

The chain is built from TRBV6-5 and TRBJ2-7; 9 positions match TRBD2. The junction had 7 bases not matched to a gene; V was cut back by 0 bases and J by 4 bases. Germline V gene lookup returns CDR1 MNHEY and CDR2 SVGAGI. The CDR3 totals 16 residues. CDR3 amino acids: CASSYSASGVMYEQYF. CDR3 nucleotides: TGTGCCAGCAGTTACTCGGCTAGCGGGGTAATGTACGAGCAGTACTTC.

This clone has only one observation. The chain uses TRBV15 and TRBJ1-4; 8 nucleotides align to TRBD1. CDR1 and CDR2 from the germline V gene are LNHNV and YYDKDF (reference sequence). V shed 5 bases and J 8 bases; nucleotides not matched to a gene: 4. There are 13 residues in the CDR3. CDR3 amino acids: CATSSQGGEKLFF. The CDR3 coding sequence is TGTGCCACCAGCTCACAGGGGGGGGAAAAACTGTTTTTT.

J is TRBJ1-1 and V is TRBV7-2; 12 bases map to TRBD1. The CDR3 has 17 amino acids. The V gene end was trimmed by 5 bases and the J gene end by 1 base; junction bases not matched to a gene: 8. From germline, CDR1 is SGHTA and CDR2 FQGNSA. Written as DNA, the CDR3 is TGTGCCAGCAGCCCTGGGACAGGGGGCCTAGGGAACACTGAAGCTTTCTTT. Translation: CASSPGTGGLGNTEAFF. The whole variable domain, filled in from reference TRBV7-2 and TRBJ1-1, reads GAGVSQSPSNKVTEKGKDVELRCDPISGHTALYWYRQSLGQGLEFLIYFQGNSAPDKSGLPSDRFSAERTGGSVSTLTIQRTQQEDSAVYLCASSPGTGGLGNTEAFFGQGTRLTVV.

This chain connects TRBV18 to TRBJ2-4; the match to TRBD1 covers 7 bases. V shed 3 bases and J 6 bases; nucleotides not matched to a gene: 8. This CDR3 has 15 amino acids. The germline V gene has CDR1 KGHSH and CDR2 LQKENI. DNA of the CDR3: TGTGCCAGCTCACCGGGGACAGCCGTAGGAAACATTCAGTACTTC. The encoded protein is CASSPGTAVGNIQYF. Full variable domain (rest looked up from reference TRBV18 and TRBJ2-4): NAGVMQNPRHLVRRRGQEARLRCSPMKGHSHVYWYRQLPEEGLKFMVYLQKENIIDESGMPKERFSAEFPKEGPSILRIQQVVRGDSAAYFCASSPGTAVGNIQYFGAGTRLSVL.

The chain joins TRBV6-5 to TRBJ2-1, with 15 bases that match TRBD2. The CDR3 sequence is 15 residues long. With 5 bases clipped from V and 7 bases from J, the junction kept 3 bases outside the gene matches. Looked up from germline, CDR1 is MNHEY and CDR2 is SVGAGI. CDR3 in amino acids: CASSPGTSGGNEQFF. As DNA, the CDR3 is TGTGCCAGCAGTCCCGGGACTAGCGGGGGGAATGAGCAGTTCTTC.

The V gene is TRBV5-1, the J gene TRBJ2-5, with a possible D match to TRBD2 (5 bases). Germline values: CDR1 SGHRS, CDR2 YFSETQ. V lost 0 bases and J 2 bases, leaving 5 bases between the germline ends. The CDR3 length is 13 residues. The CDR3 sequence: CASSLGRQETQYF. The CDR3, as DNA: TGCGCCAGCAGCTTGGGGAGGCAAGAGACCCAGTACTTC.

The chain is built from TRBV30 and TRBJ2-3; 13 positions agree with TRBD2. The CDR3 runs 14 residues. The ends lost 1 base at V and 5 bases at J; junction bases unmatched: 0. Per the germline V gene, CDR1 is GTSNPN and CDR2 is SVGIG (reference sequence). This CDR3 reads CAWSGTSGRDTQYF. CDR3 DNA: TGTGCCTGGAGTGGGACTAGCGGGAGAGATACGCAGTATTTT.

CDR3: CASSFGTSGNEQFF. In DNA, the CDR3 is TGTGCCAGCAGTTTCGGGACTAGCGGCAATGAGCAGTTCTTC. The J gene is TRBJ2-1, the V gene TRBV6-5; the match to TRBD2 covers 11 bases. The germline CDR1 and CDR2 sequences are MNHEY and SVGAGI. The CDR3 loop spans 14 amino acids. V lost 4 bases, J lost 6 bases, and 2 bases stayed unmatched.

The V and J genes are TRBV4-2 and TRBJ2-7; D is unclear. With 0 bases removed from V and 2 bases from J, the gap between germline ends came to 8 bases. This CDR3 comprises 14 residues. Germline assignment: CDR1 LGHNA and CDR2 YNFKEQ. CDR3 in amino acids: CASSQERLAYEQYF. CDR3 sequence (DNA): TGTGCCAGCAGCCAAGAAAGGCTAGCCTACGAGCAGTACTTC.

The chain carries TRBV5-4 and TRBJ1-4; TRBD1 matches 8 bases. V lost 5 bases, J lost 8 bases, and 8 bases stayed unmatched. Germline V lookup: CDR1 SGHNT, CDR2 YYREEE (reference sequence). The CDR3 is made up of 14 amino acids. For the CDR3, the DNA is TGTGCCAGCAGTTTTCAGGGGGCAGGGGAAAAACTGTTTTTT. It translates to CASSFQGAGEKLFF.

This clone appeared once. This rearrangement joins TRBV29-1 to TRBJ2-5; TRBD2 might be the D (5 bases). Gene TRBJ2-7 matches the end of the DNA better, so the J call may be wrong. The CDR3 is 12 amino acids. The germline V gene encodes CDR1 SQVTM and CDR2 ANQGSEA. The CDR3 DNA is TGCAGCGTTTGGGAGAGCTCCTACGAGCAGTACTTC. This codes for CSVWESSYEQYF.

J is TRBJ2-7 and V is TRBV27; D may be TRBD2 (5 bases). The CDR3 has 12 residues. The V end was cut by 6 bases, the J end by 3 bases, with 9 bases between. CDR1 MNHEY and CDR2 SMNVEV come from the germline V gene (reference sequence). CDR3 protein: CASRRTRYEQYF. CDR3 bases: TGTGCCAGCAGGCGGACTCGCTACGAGCAGTACTTC.

The V call is TRBV28, the J call TRBJ2-3, with 8 bases matching TRBD1. The CDR3 loop spans 15 amino acids. Germline lookup yields CDR1 MDHEN and CDR2 SYDVKM. Trimming took 7 bases from V and 0 from J; bases not matched to a gene: 6. Here the CDR3 DNA reads TGTGCCAGCACCCAGGGGACAGGTAGCACAGATACGCAGTATTTT. Its protein product is CASTQGTGSTDTQYF. Looking up the rest from reference TRBV28 and TRBJ2-3 gives the full variable domain: DVKVTQSSRYLVKRTGEKVFLECVQDMDHENMFWYRQDPGLGLRLIYFSYDVKMKEKGDIPEGYSVSREKKERFSLILESASTNQTSMYLCASTQGTGSTDTQYFGPGTRLTVL.

The J gene is TRBJ2-1, the V gene TRBV21-1; the D call TRBD1 from the table was never checked on the DNA. TRBV21-1 is termed a pseudogene. This CDR3 spans 14 amino acids. The CDR3 reads CASSKGQGNEQQFF. In DNA form, the CDR3 reads TGTGCCAGCAGCAAGGGACAGGGTAATGAGCAGCAGTTCTTC.

The chain employs TRBV12-5 and TRBJ2-2; TRBD1 aligns across 10 bases. The CDR3 covers 16 residues. The V gene end was trimmed by 0 bases and the J gene end by 4 bases; junction bases not matched to a gene: 2. The germline CDR1 and CDR2 sequences are LGHNT and FRNRAP. In DNA, the CDR3 is TGTGCTAGTGGTTTGGTGACAGGGGGCGGCACCGGGGAGCTGTTTTTT. It is translated as CASGLVTGGGTGELFF.

The chain is built from TRBV11-2 and TRBJ2-7, with D possibly matching TRBD1 (6 bases). Germline V CDR1 and CDR2: SGHAT, FQNNGV. This CDR3 contains 15 residues. The V gene lost 1 base and the J gene lost 1 base, with 11 bases spanning the gap. The DNA for the CDR3 is TGTGCCAGCAGCTTAGGCCAAACAGGGTCCTACGAGCAGTACTTC. Amino acid sequence: CASSLGQTGSYEQYF. Looking up the rest from reference TRBV11-2 and TRBJ2-7 gives the full variable domain: EAGVAQSPRYKIIEKRQSVAFWCNPISGHATLYWYQQILGQGPKLLIQFQNNGVVDDSQLPKDRFSAERLKGVDSTLKIQPAKLEDSAVYLCASSLGQTGSYEQYFGPGTRLTVT.

The V and J genes are TRBV6-6 and TRBJ2-3; D is unclear. Germline V gene sequence: CDR1 MNHNY, CDR2 SVGAGI (reference sequence). Trimming took off 2 bases at V and 1 base at J, with 10 bases between the two ends. The CDR3 extends over 15 amino acids. Here the CDR3 reads CASSYGELGTDTQYF. The DNA of the CDR3 is TGTGCCAGCAGTTACGGAGAGTTGGGCACAGATACGCAGTATTTT.

The genes are TRBV7-3 and TRBJ2-2, with 7 bases identical to TRBD1. This CDR3 has 14 residues. In germline, CDR1 is SGHTA, CDR2 FQGTGA. V gave up 6 bases and J gave up 7 bases; unmatched junction bases: 8. In DNA form, the CDR3 reads TGTGCCAGCAGGGAAGACAGGGCGGGCGGGGAGCTGTTTTTT. Protein sequence: CASREDRAGGELFF.